This TCR beta chain was found in a study of T cell clonality in common variable immunodeficiency. The data were produced by immunoSEQ multiplex PCR, yet TCRdb's version contains in-frame clones alone and is incomplete. This sample comprises tens of thousands of clones, none seen once only. A note on this clone: The read terminates 3 residues ahead of where the CDR3 ends, so the germline J gene completes it.

Patients and controls were mostly of Caucasian heritage. Heparinized whole blood, 5 to 8 ml, came from each donor. CDR3 length equals 14 residues. Looked up from germline, CDR1 is KGHSH and CDR2 is LQKENI. Trimming stripped 3 bases from V and 1 base from J, with 7 bases between. This rearrangement joins TRBV18 to TRBJ1-3; the D gene is possibly TRBD1 (5 bases). Sequencing used peripheral blood mononuclear cells. This TCR derives from a person aged 18 to 75 in good health. The part of the CDR3 DNA that was read is TGTGCCAGCTCACCGGGACTTTCTGGAAACACC. This codes for CASSPGLSGNT. The whole CDR3 is CASSPGLSGNTIYF.